These 19 T cell receptor beta chains share one sample of origin, sequenced in a study of metastatic and nonmetastatic thyroid tumors. Thyroid surgery was preceded by no treatment in any patient. TCRdb re-called the PCR reads with MiXCR. The sample lists over 30,000 clones, 20% to 25% seen once, with roughly 3.1% in the top ten. The sequencing sample was made of tumor tissue. Receptor source: a male donor with papillary thyroid cancer or a benign thyroid nodule (not recorded which). Some clones in this sample may be carry-over from other donors' samples.

The chain combines TRBV5-1 with TRBJ1-2; D remains ambiguous. The V gene lost 2 bases and the J gene lost 8 bases, with 10 bases spanning the gap. The CDR3 is 12 amino acids. Germline values: CDR1 SGHRS, CDR2 YFSETQ. In DNA form, the CDR3 reads TGCGCCAGCAGCTTTAACGAGGGCGGCTACACCTTC. Translated, it gives CASSFNEGGYTF.

Notes on this clone: The junction does not match germline at one end; this may be a read error. The chain employs TRBV11-3 and TRBJ2-3; D remains unclear. The CDR3 consists of 13 residues. Germline V lookup: CDR1 SGHNT, CDR2 YENEEA. DNA for the CDR3: TGCGCCAGCAGCTTCCACGTCACAGATACGCAGTATTTT. This gives the protein CASSFHVTDTQYF.

In this sample, this clone turned up many times. This chain joins TRBV24-1 and TRBJ2-5, with 10 bases fitting TRBD2. Germline CDR1 is KGHDR and CDR2 is SFDVKD. The CDR3 consists of 15 residues. Germline trimming cut 4 bases from V and 7 bases from J; bases unmatched to any gene: 8. CDR3 amino acids: CATSEALAGVGTQYF. CDR3 nucleotides: TGTGCCACCAGTGAAGCTCTAGCGGGAGTAGGGACCCAGTACTTC.

Remarks on this clone: Compared with germline, one end of the junction differs, possibly owing to a read error. V usage is TRBV5-1 and J usage is TRBJ2-5; D remains ambiguous. The CDR3 is made up of 14 amino acids. Germline CDR1 and CDR2: SGHRS and YFSETQ. The CDR3, as DNA: TGTTCCAGCAGCTTGGTCGGGTTTTCAGATACCCAGTACTTC. Protein sequence: CSSSLVGFSDTQYF.

This clone was detected many times. The V and J genes are TRBV20-1 and TRBJ2-2; no reliable D call. V was pared by 0 bases and J by 7 bases, with 6 bases between. This CDR3 is 12 amino acids long. Germline V lookup: CDR1 DFQATT, CDR2 SNEGSKA (reference sequence). The CDR3 loop reads CSARDANGELFF. The CDR3 bases are TGCAGTGCTAGAGATGCGAACGGGGAGCTGTTTTTT.

This clone has only a few counts. V usage is TRBV6-2 or TRBV6-3 and J usage is TRBJ2-7, with D unresolved. Germline values: CDR1 MNHEY, CDR2 SVGEGT. Trimming removed 0 bases from V and 0 bases from J, with 12 bases in between. The CDR3 totals 16 residues. The CDR3 DNA reads TGTGCCAGCAGTTACTCTTCTGATCAAATCTCCTACGAGCAGTACTTC. Residues: CASSYSSDQISYEQYF.

The chain couples TRBV30 to TRBJ1-5, with TRBD1 matching 9 bases. In germline, CDR1 is GTSNPN, CDR2 SVGIG (reference sequence). The CDR3 loop spans 13 amino acids. V trimming: 2 bases; J trimming: 6 bases; junction bases outside the gene matches: 2. The CDR3: CAWSTGGIQPQHF. Here the CDR3 DNA reads TGTGCCTGGAGTACAGGGGGCATTCAGCCCCAGCATTTT. Using reference TRBV30 and TRBJ1-5 for the parts outside the CDR3, the full variable domain is SQTIHQWPATLVQPVGSPLSLECTVEGTSNPNLYWYRQAAGRGLQLLFYSVGIGQISSEVPQNLSASRPQDRQFILSSKKLLLSDSGFYLCAWSTGGIQPQHFGDGTRLSIL.

This clone was picked up a small number of times. The V call is TRBV2, the J call TRBJ2-3; 12 bases align to TRBD2. The length of the CDR3 is 14 residues. The germline V gene encodes CDR1 SNHLY and CDR2 FYNNEI. The V gene end was trimmed by 7 bases and the J gene end by 4 bases; junction bases not matched to a gene: 3. Here the CDR3 reads CASKLAGGPDTQYF. The CDR3 nucleotides are TGTGCCAGCAAACTAGCGGGGGGTCCAGATACGCAGTATTTT. The whole variable domain, filled in from reference TRBV2 and TRBJ2-3, reads EPEVTQTPSHQVTQMGQEVILRCVPISNHLYFYWYRQILGQKVEFLVSFYNNEISEKSEIFDDQFSVERPDGSNFTLKIRSTKLEDSAMYFCASKLAGGPDTQYFGPGTRLTVL.

This chain joins TRBV6-1 and TRBJ2-7; D unclear. The CDR3 runs to 14 residues. Trimming shortened V by 4 bases and J by 1 base, and 11 bases separated the two germline ends. Germline loops: CDR1 MNHNS, CDR2 SASEGT. The CDR3 loop reads CASSVEGISYEQYF. Here the CDR3 DNA reads TGTGCCAGCAGTGTGGAAGGGATATCCTACGAGCAGTACTTC.

This chain links TRBV20-1 with TRBJ2-5; 7 bases are a match to TRBD1. CDR3 length: 13 residues. V shed 6 bases, J shed 5 bases, and the junction held 9 bases outside the gene matches. Germline CDR1 reads DFQATT; CDR2 reads SNEGSKA (reference sequence). CDR3 bases: TGCAGTGCCCCCGGACAGGCGGGCGAGACCCAGTACTTC. It specifies CSAPGQAGETQYF.

The chain uses TRBV6-1 and TRBJ2-7; TRBD1 matches at 10 bases. Germline CDR1 MNHNS, CDR2 SASEGT. The CDR3 has 16 amino acids. J lost 5 bases, V lost 6 bases, and 13 bases had no gene match. The CDR3 coding sequence is TGTGCCAGCAGCACCATCCCGGGACAGGGGACCCACGAGCAGTACTTC. Its protein is CASSTIPGQGTHEQYF.

This clone showed up many times. The chain joins TRBV30 to TRBJ1-1, with D perhaps matching TRBD1 (6 bases). Deletions cut 4 bases from V and 1 base from J, with 13 bases between. The germline V gene has CDR1 GTSNPN and CDR2 SVGIG (reference sequence). The CDR3 sequence is 14 residues long. CDR3 amino acids: CAWTRTASNTEAFF. The CDR3 nucleotides read TGTGCCTGGACCCGGACAGCTTCGAACACTGAAGCTTTCTTT.

This clone was counted only a few times. V gene TRBV7-2 combines with J gene TRBJ2-5, with D perhaps matching TRBD2 (6 bases). CDR1 is SGHTA, CDR2 FQGNSA, per germline. This CDR3 has 16 residues. The germline V and J ends were trimmed by 1 base and 1 base, with 13 bases remaining between them. The CDR3 nucleotides read TGTGCCAGCAGCTTAGAGCGTCGGCGGGGCCAAGAGACCCAGTACTTC. It codes for CASSLERRRGQETQYF. Filled out from reference TRBV7-2 and TRBJ2-5, the complete variable domain reads GAGVSQSPSNKVTEKGKDVELRCDPISGHTALYWYRQSLGQGLEFLIYFQGNSAPDKSGLPSDRFSAERTGGSVSTLTIQRTQQEDSAVYLCASSLERRRGQETQYFGPGTRLLVL.

The sample holds many counts of this clone. V and J are TRBV4-2 and TRBJ2-3; tentatively, D is TRBD2 (6 bases). CDR1 is LGHNA, CDR2 YNFKEQ, per germline. CDR3 size: 15 residues. Trimming pared 1 base from V and 1 base from J, leaving 9 bases between. The CDR3 sequence is CASSQGLAGTDTQYF. CDR3 in DNA: TGTGCCAGCAGCCAAGGGTTAGCGGGCACAGATACGCAGTATTTT.

This clone was counted at least ten times. A much larger clonotype is one base distant, so this may be a read error. The CDR3 here is CARGTSRETQYF. In DNA form, the CDR3 reads TGTGCCCGGGGGACTAGTCGAGAGACCCAGTACTTC. The chain carries TRBV30 and TRBJ2-5; TRBD2 matches at 8 bases. CDR1 is GTSNPN, CDR2 SVGIG, per germline (reference sequence). The CDR3 runs 12 residues. The trim removed 8 bases at V and 4 bases at J, leaving 6 bases unmatched.

The chain carries TRBV3-1 and TRBJ2-1; 10 positions match TRBD2. The CDR3 runs 15 residues. Germline assignment: CDR1 LGHDT and CDR2 YNNKEL (reference sequence). With V trimmed by 6 bases and J by 0 bases, 2 bases remained unmatched. The CDR3 region is CASRASGSSYNEQFF. The CDR3 DNA follows: TGTGCCAGCAGGGCTAGCGGGAGCTCCTACAATGAGCAGTTCTTC.

This clone qualifies as medium-sized (0.01 to 0.1%). The gene calls are TRBV2 and TRBJ1-5; 7 bases are shared with TRBD1. From germline, CDR1 is SNHLY and CDR2 FYNNEI. The CDR3 totals 15 residues. J lost 7 bases, V lost 1 base, and 7 bases had no gene match. CDR3 DNA sequence: TGTGCCAGCAGTGAAGAGGGAACAGGGGAACAGCCCCAGCATTTT. Translation: CASSEEGTGEQPQHF.

This clone was observed many times. The chain couples TRBV3-1 to TRBJ2-1; TRBD2 matches at 7 bases. This CDR3 has 16 amino acids. The germline CDR1 and CDR2 sequences are LGHDT and YNNKEL (reference sequence). Trimming removed 1 base from V and 6 bases from J; junction bases left unmatched: 9. The CDR3 here is CASSQVVGGRANEQFF. CDR3 nucleotide sequence: TGTGCCAGCAGCCAAGTGGTGGGAGGGAGGGCCAATGAGCAGTTCTTC.

By sample share, this clone is medium-sized. V and J are TRBV2 and TRBJ2-7; TRBD1 is a possible D gene (6 bases). This CDR3 has 15 residues. Trimming pared 6 bases from V and 0 bases from J, leaving 15 bases between. Looked up from germline, CDR1 is SNHLY and CDR2 is FYNNEI. DNA of the CDR3: TGTGCCAGCAGGACGATCCAGGGGTACTCCTACGAGCAGTACTTC. Protein sequence: CASRTIQGYSYEQYF.